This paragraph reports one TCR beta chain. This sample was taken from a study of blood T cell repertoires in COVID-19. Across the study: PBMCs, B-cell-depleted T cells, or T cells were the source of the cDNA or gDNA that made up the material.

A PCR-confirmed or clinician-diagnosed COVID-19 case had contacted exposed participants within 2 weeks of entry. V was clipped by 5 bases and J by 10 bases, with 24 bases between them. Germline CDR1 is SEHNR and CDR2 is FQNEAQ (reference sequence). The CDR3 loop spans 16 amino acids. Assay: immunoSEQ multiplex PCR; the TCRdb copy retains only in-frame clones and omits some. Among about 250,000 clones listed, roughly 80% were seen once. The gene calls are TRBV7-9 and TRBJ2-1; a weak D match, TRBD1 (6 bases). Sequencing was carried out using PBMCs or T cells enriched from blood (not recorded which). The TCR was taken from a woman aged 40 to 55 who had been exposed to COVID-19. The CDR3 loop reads CASSTNRDTQLVEQFF. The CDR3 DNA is TGTGCCAGCAGCACCAACCGGGACACCCAATTAGTGGAGCAGTTCTTC.